This passage covers 18 T cell receptor beta chains from one sample sequenced in a study of T cells after yellow fever vaccination. TCRdb ran MiXCR on the 5' RACE reads and lists one entry per CDR3 protein. The sample lists some 500,000 distinct CDR3 sequences; less than 15% were seen once. The sequenced sample was PBMCs, obtained on the day of the yellow fever booster vaccination. The receptors stem from a man aged 25 to 45 who received the YFV17D yellow fever vaccine.

J is TRBJ2-7 and V is TRBV29-1; D is undetermined. CDR3 length: 15 amino acids. CDR1 and CDR2 from the germline V gene are SQVTM and ANQGSEA. Trimming cost V 0 bases and J 0 bases, with 12 bases left between them. DNA of the CDR3: TGCAGCGTTGAAGACCTGGGTGGCGTCTCCTACGAGCAGTACTTC. Protein product: CSVEDLGGVSYEQYF.

The rearrangement links TRBV6-1 to TRBJ2-1; 9 bases align to TRBD2. V trimming: 7 bases; J trimming: 8 bases; junction bases outside the gene matches: 12. Germline assignment: CDR1 MNHNS and CDR2 SASEGT. CDR3 length: 15 residues. CDR3 sequence: CASTLGREGRYEQFF. The DNA of the CDR3 is TGTGCCAGCACCTTGGGGCGGGAGGGTCGCTATGAGCAGTTCTTC.

In this sample, this clonotype turned up a few times. The chain employs TRBV7-2 and TRBJ2-3; the D call may be TRBD1 or TRBD2 (6 bases each). The V gene's germline CDR1 is SGHTA and CDR2 FQGNSA. Trimming left V 1 base short and J 2 bases short, with 16 bases between. CDR3 size: 17 residues. The CDR3 is CASSLGRGGTYTDTQYF. CDR3 DNA sequence: TGTGCCAGCAGCTTAGGGCGAGGGGGGACATACACAGATACGCAGTATTTT. The whole variable domain, remainder taken from reference TRBV7-2 and TRBJ2-3, is GAGVSQSPSNKVTEKGKDVELRCDPISGHTALYWYRQSLGQGLEFLIYFQGNSAPDKSGLPSDRFSAERTGGSVSTLTIQRTQQEDSAVYLCASSLGRGGTYTDTQYFGPGTRLTVL.

The table lists this clonotype with a few counts. The gene calls are TRBV11-2 and TRBJ2-7, with a tentative D call TRBD1 (5 bases). V was shortened by 5 bases and J by 2 bases, with 10 bases between the two germline ends. Germline lookup yields CDR1 SGHAT and CDR2 FQNNGV. This CDR3 has 13 amino acids. In DNA form, the CDR3 reads TGTGCCAGCAGCCAGGGCAGCACCTACGAGCAGTACTTC. Translating gives CASSQGSTYEQYF.

V gene TRBV18 combines with J gene TRBJ2-2; D is unresolved. CDR3 length equals 16 residues. Germline V gene data show CDR1 as KGHSH and CDR2 as LQKENI. The V end was cut by 3 bases, the J end by 2 bases, with 13 bases between. CDR3 region: CASSPVGPPNTGELFF. CDR3 DNA sequence: TGTGCCAGCTCACCGGTCGGGCCACCCAACACCGGGGAGCTGTTTTTT.

The V call is TRBV3-1, the J call TRBJ2-7; 9 bases are a match to TRBD2. Germline lookup yields CDR1 LGHDT and CDR2 YNNKEL (reference sequence). The CDR3 extends over 15 amino acids. With 4 bases clipped from V and 3 bases from J, the junction kept 7 bases outside the gene matches. CDR3 in amino acids: CASSPGLARDYEQYF. The CDR3 region has the DNA TGTGCCAGCAGCCCCGGACTAGCGAGAGACTACGAGCAGTACTTC.

This clonotype was observed once. V usage is TRBV6-2 or TRBV6-3 and J usage is TRBJ2-7; D gene uncertain. The V end lost 4 bases, the J end lost 2 bases, and 6 bases lay between the germline ends. Looked up from germline, CDR1 is MNHEY and CDR2 is SVGEGT. The CDR3 sequence is 12 residues long. CDR3 region: CASSSEPYEQYF. The CDR3 DNA is TGTGCCAGCAGTTCCGAGCCCTACGAGCAGTACTTC.

This clonotype has a count of ten or more. The chain couples TRBV7-2 to TRBJ2-3; D call uncertain. Germline V CDR1 and CDR2: SGHTA, FQGNSA. The V end lost 6 bases, the J end lost 5 bases, and 6 bases lay between the germline ends. This CDR3 contains 11 residues. CDR3 nucleotides: TGTGCCAGCAGGAGAGGAGATACGCAGTATTTT. It encodes CASRRGDTQYF.

A few counts support this clonotype. The genes are TRBV2 and TRBJ2-5; 7 nucleotides line up with TRBD2. Germline CDR1 reads SNHLY; CDR2 reads FYNNEI. The junction had 13 bases not matched to a gene; V was cut back by 7 bases and J by 2 bases. The CDR3 has 16 residues. CDR3 sequence (DNA): TGTGCCAGCACTACCCTAGCGGCTGGGGGGCAAGAGACCCAGTACTTC. This gives the protein CASTTLAAGGQETQYF.

This chain joins TRBV20-1 and TRBJ1-6, with D maybe TRBD1 (5 bases). V was cut by 5 bases and J by 14 bases, with 19 bases left in between. This CDR3 region has 13 residues. Germline values: CDR1 DFQATT, CDR2 SNEGSKA (reference sequence). The DNA for the CDR3 is TGCAGTGCTCACGCGCTCCAGGGAACCTCCCTCCACTTT. Protein: CSAHALQGTSLHF.

This clonotype was detected many times. This sequence joins TRBV5-4 and TRBJ2-2; D possibly uses TRBD1 or TRBD2 (5 bases each). This CDR3 spans 14 amino acids. Germline CDR1 SGHNT, CDR2 YYREEE (reference sequence). V was clipped by 4 bases and J by 7 bases, with 14 bases between them. The CDR3, as DNA: TGTGCCAGCAGCCCCGGGACCTTAGGCGGGGAGCTGTTTTTT. Its protein product is CASSPGTLGGELFF.

CDR3 amino acids: CSAPTGGRGQPQHF. CDR3 in DNA: TGCAGTGCTCCTACAGGGGGCAGGGGTCAGCCCCAGCATTTT. V usage is TRBV20-1 and J usage is TRBJ1-5; 9 positions match TRBD1. Looked up from germline, CDR1 is DFQATT and CDR2 is SNEGSKA (reference sequence). This CDR3 is 14 amino acids long. Germline trimming cut 5 bases from V and 6 bases from J; bases unmatched to any gene: 8.

This chain links TRBV29-1 with TRBJ2-7; 7 nucleotides align to TRBD1. CDR1 is SQVTM, CDR2 ANQGSEA, per germline. The trim removed 6 bases at V and 1 base at J, leaving 6 bases unmatched. The CDR3 totals 13 residues. The CDR3 region is CSVGDRDSYEQYF. CDR3 DNA: TGCAGCGTCGGGGACAGAGATTCCTACGAGCAGTACTTC.

There are a few counts of this clonotype. The gene calls are TRBV5-1 and TRBJ2-7; 10 positions agree with TRBD2. V trimming: 0 bases; J trimming: 5 bases; junction bases outside the gene matches: 11. The germline V gene encodes CDR1 SGHRS and CDR2 YFSETQ. The length of the CDR3 is 17 residues. CDR3 region: CASSLAVLAGGLDEQYF. The CDR3 coding sequence is TGCGCCAGCAGCTTGGCAGTCTTAGCGGGAGGACTGGACGAGCAGTACTTC.

V and J are TRBV5-4 and TRBJ2-5; 7 bases line up with TRBD2. Germline CDR1 and CDR2: SGHNT and YYREEE (reference sequence). This CDR3 has 16 amino acids. Trimming took 6 bases from V and 2 from J; bases not matched to a gene: 13. This CDR3 reads CASMGESGGRQETQYF. The CDR3 DNA reads TGTGCCAGCATGGGGGAATCGGGCGGGAGACAAGAGACCCAGTACTTC.

This clonotype was detected many times. The limits of the CDR3 on the DNA are not certain, so only TCRdb's listed CDR3 is given. V and J are TRBV6-2 or TRBV6-3 and TRBJ2-7. Germline values: CDR1 MNHEY, CDR2 SVGEGT. Including both end residues, the CDR3 is 18 amino acids long. This CDR3 reads CASSYHPRAVLQAYEQYF.

The gene calls are TRBV7-2 and TRBJ1-5; D perhaps matches TRBD1 (5 bases). V lost 3 bases, J lost 7 bases, and 13 bases lay in between. CDR1 is SGHTA and CDR2 is FQGNSA in the germline V gene. The CDR3 is 14 residues long. CDR3 region: CASSLGRGEQPQHF. CDR3 sequence (DNA): TGTGCCAGCAGCTTGGGAAGGGGTGAACAGCCCCAGCATTTT.

This clonotype was seen a few times. The genes are TRBV11-2 and TRBJ2-7; no definite D call. The V gene lost 4 bases and the J gene lost 1 base, with 23 bases spanning the gap. Per the germline V gene, CDR1 is SGHAT and CDR2 is FQNNGV. The CDR3 consists of 18 residues. CDR3 nucleotide sequence: TGTGCCAGCAGCTCCCCCTCGAGAACGAGCCTCTCTTCCTACGAGCAGTACTTC. Translated, it gives CASSSPSRTSLSSYEQYF.